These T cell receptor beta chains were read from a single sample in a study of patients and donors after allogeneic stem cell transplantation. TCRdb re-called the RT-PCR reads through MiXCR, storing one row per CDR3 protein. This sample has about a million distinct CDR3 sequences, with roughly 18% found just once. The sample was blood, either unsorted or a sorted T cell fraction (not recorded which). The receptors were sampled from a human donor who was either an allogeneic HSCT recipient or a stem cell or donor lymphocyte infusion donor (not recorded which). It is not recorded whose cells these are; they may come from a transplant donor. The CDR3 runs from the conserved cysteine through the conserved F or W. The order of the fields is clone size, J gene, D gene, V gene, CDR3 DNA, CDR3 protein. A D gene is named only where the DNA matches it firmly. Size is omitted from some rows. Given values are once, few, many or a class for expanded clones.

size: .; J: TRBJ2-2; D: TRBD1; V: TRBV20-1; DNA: TGCAGTGCTAGAGTACGGACAGGGGACGGGGAGCTGTTTTTT; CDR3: CSARVRTGDGELFF
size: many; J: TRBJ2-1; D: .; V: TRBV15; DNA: TGTGCCACCAGCAGAGATCTCTTCAATGAGCAGTTCTTC; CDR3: CATSRDLFNEQFF
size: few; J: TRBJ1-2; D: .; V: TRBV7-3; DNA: TGTGCCAGCAGCTTAACAGGCAGCAGCTATGGCTACACCTTC; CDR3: CASSLTGSSYGYTF
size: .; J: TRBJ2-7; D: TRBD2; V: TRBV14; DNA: TGTGCCAGCAGCCAAAGCGGGGCCTCAGCGAAGCAGTACTTC; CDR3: CASSQSGASAKQYF
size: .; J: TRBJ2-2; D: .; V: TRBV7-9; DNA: TGTGCCAGCAGCTTACCAGGGTCTATCGCGAACACCGGGGAGCTGTTTTTT; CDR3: CASSLPGSIANTGELFF
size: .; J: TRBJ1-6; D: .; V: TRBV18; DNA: TGTGCCAGCTCACCCCTATCGTTTAACTCCTATAATTCACCCCTCCACTTT; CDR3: CASSPLSFNSYNSPLHF
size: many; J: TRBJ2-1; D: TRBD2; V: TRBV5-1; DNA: TGCGCCAGCAGCTTGGATGGACTAGCGGGGAGCTATGAGCAGTTCTTC; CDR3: CASSLDGLAGSYEQFF
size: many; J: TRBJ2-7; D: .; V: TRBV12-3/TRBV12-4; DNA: TGTGCCAGCAGCATAGAAGGCGAGCAGTACTTC; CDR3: CASSIEGEQYF
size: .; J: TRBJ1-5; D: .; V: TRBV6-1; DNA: TGTGCCAGCAGCCCGGGTGAAAATCAGCCCCAGCATTTT; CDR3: CASSPGENQPQHF
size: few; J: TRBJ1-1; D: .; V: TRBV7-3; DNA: TGTGCCAGCAGCTTAAGGGGTGTGTGGCCGTTGAACACTGAAGCTTTCTTT; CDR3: CASSLRGVWPLNTEAFF
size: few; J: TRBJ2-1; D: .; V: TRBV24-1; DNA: TGTGCCACCAGTGACTTGGACATCCTAGGGTACAATGAGCAGTTCTTC; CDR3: CATSDLDILGYNEQFF
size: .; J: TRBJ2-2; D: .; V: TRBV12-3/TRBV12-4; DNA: TGTGCCAGCAGTTTAATTATAGGGGTTACCGGGGAGCTGTTTTTT; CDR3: CASSLIIGVTGELFF
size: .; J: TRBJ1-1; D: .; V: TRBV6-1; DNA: TGTGCCAGCAGTCCTCCAGGCCCCGGGACGCCGACTGAAGCTTTCTTT; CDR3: CASSPPGPGTPTEAFF
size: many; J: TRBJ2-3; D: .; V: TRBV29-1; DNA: TGCAGCGTTGAATGGGCAAGCAAAGATACGCAGTATTTT; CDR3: CSVEWASKDTQYF
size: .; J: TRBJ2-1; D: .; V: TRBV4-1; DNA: TGCGCCTCGACCGGGAGCTCCTACAATGAGCAGTTCTTC; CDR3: CASTGSSYNEQFF
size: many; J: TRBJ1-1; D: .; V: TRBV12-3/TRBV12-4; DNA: TGTGCCAGCCTCCAGACTGAAGCTTTCTTT; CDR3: CASLQTEAFF
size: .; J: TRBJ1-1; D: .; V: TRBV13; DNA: TGTGCCAGCAGCGCCAAAGATCGGAGCACTGAAGCTTTCTTT; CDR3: CASSAKDRSTEAFF
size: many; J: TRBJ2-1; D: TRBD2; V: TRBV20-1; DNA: TGCAGTGCTCGGGAGGGGACTAGCGGTCTCAATGAGCAGTTCTTC; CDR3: CSAREGTSGLNEQFF
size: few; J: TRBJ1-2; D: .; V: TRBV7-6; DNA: TGTGCCAGCAGCTTAGAGGCTGGCAGGGGCTCCTATGGCTACACCTTC; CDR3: CASSLEAGRGSYGYTF
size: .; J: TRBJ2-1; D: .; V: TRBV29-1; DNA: TGCAGCGTTGAAAGGGCAGGGCAATGGAATGAGCAGTTCTTC; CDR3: CSVERAGQWNEQFF
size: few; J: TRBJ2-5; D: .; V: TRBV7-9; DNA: TGTGCCAGCAGCGTGGGGAACCCGCTGGAGACCCAGTACTTC; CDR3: CASSVGNPLETQYF
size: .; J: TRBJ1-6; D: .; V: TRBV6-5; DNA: TGTGCCAGCAGTTACCCGGGAGGGCGGGGTAATTCACCCCTCCACTTT; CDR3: CASSYPGGRGNSPLHF